This T cell receptor (beta chain) derives from a study of metastatic and nonmetastatic thyroid tumors. CDR3 length equals 12 residues. The germline V and J ends were trimmed by 4 bases and 10 bases, with 15 bases remaining between them. Germline-derived CDR1 and CDR2 are SGDLS and YYNGEE. MiXCR reprocessed the PCR reads for TCRdb. The table records around 40,000 clones, approximately 26% of them present only once. A note on this clone: Its specificity is unknown.

Study-wide findings and caveats: Across blood and tumor, TCR beta diversity in malignant thyroid tumors was reportedly significantly higher than in benign nodules.

Thyroid surgery took place with no prior treatment in any patient. The specimen sequenced was blood. The source is a female donor with papillary thyroid cancer or a benign thyroid nodule (not recorded which). Some clones in this sample may be carry-over from other donors' samples. The chain recombines TRBV9 with TRBJ2-7; D not certain. CDR3 bases: TGTGCCAGCAGCTTCCGTCCTGGGGATCAGTACTTC. Translated, it gives CASSFRPGDQYF.